Listed below are T cell receptor beta chains from one sample, sequenced in a study of T-cell reconstitution after alpha-beta-depleted transplantation in children. TCRdb independently ran MiXCR on the PCR reads; one entry per CDR3 protein. The sample carries 250,000 to 300,000 distinct CDR3 sequences, roughly a tenth recorded once. This specimen was PBMCs, taken before TCRalphabeta/CD19-depleted stem cell transplant. All receptors come from a boy younger than two with acute myeloid leukemia, due to receive a stem cell transplant. Both conserved end residues are part of each CDR3. Each record gives: clone size, J gene, D gene, V gene, CDR3 length, CDR3 protein, CDR3 DNA. A D gene is named only where the DNA matches it firmly. Clone size is stated in some rows and not others, as once, few, many or a class when expanded.

many	TRBJ1-5	TRBD1	TRBV28	15	CASILQGAADQPQHF	TGTGCCAGCATCTTGCAGGGGGCAGCGGATCAGCCCCAGCATTTT
.	TRBJ2-7	TRBD1	TRBV6-1	14	CASSRTGMTYEQYF	TGTGCCAGCAGTCGGACAGGGATGACCTACGAGCAGTACTTC
many	TRBJ2-2	.	TRBV7-3	12	CASSLGARELFF	TGTGCCAGCAGCCTGGGGGCCCGTGAGCTGTTTTTT
few	TRBJ2-4	.	TRBV20-1	13	CSASPGAKNIQYF	TGCAGTGCTAGCCCCGGGGCCAAAAACATTCAGTACTTC
many	TRBJ2-6	TRBD1	TRBV7-3	18	CASSFSGQGKTGANVLTF	TGTGCCAGCAGCTTTTCCGGACAGGGGAAAACTGGGGCCAACGTCCTGACTTTC
many	TRBJ2-7	.	TRBV7-9	13	CASSSGHYYEQYF	TGTGCCAGCAGCTCAGGACATTACTACGAGCAGTACTTC
.	TRBJ2-1	.	TRBV10-1	16	CASSDPGFGSYNEQFF	TGCGCCAGCAGTGACCCGGGGTTTGGCTCCTACAATGAGCAGTTCTTC
many	TRBJ2-4	.	TRBV2	16	CASSSPGQDPKNIQYF	TGTGCCAGCAGTTCCCCCGGTCAAGACCCCAAAAACATTCAGTACTTC
.	TRBJ2-7	TRBD1	TRBV7-2	14	CASNSGTGTYEQYF	TGTGCCAGCAACTCCGGGACAGGAACCTACGAGCAGTACTTC
many	TRBJ2-7	.	TRBV27	14	CASSKTAGPYEQYF	TGTGCCAGCAGCAAAACGGCGGGGCCCTACGAGCAGTACTTC
many	TRBJ2-1	TRBD1	TRBV6-5	18	CASSPPSQTGRFYNEQFF	TGTGCCAGCAGCCCCCCTTCGCAGACAGGGAGATTTTACAATGAGCAGTTCTTC
many	TRBJ2-2	.	TRBV20-1	15	CSAPDGTLNTGELFF	TGCAGTGCCCCAGACGGGACCCTGAACACCGGGGAGCTGTTTTTT
many	TRBJ2-5	TRBD2	TRBV5-5	17	CASSLAGLAGVSETQYF	TGTGCCAGCAGCTTGGCCGGACTAGCGGGAGTTTCAGAGACCCAGTACTTC
few	TRBJ2-1	TRBD2	TRBV27	19	CASSGGTGGLAGAYNEQFF	TGTGCCAGCAGTGGAGGGACAGGGGGACTAGCGGGGGCGTACAATGAGCAGTTCTTC
.	TRBJ2-1	TRBD2	TRBV5-1	18	CASSLAPTSGPLYNEQFF	TGCGCCAGCAGCCTTGCCCCGACTAGCGGGCCTCTCTACAATGAGCAGTTCTTC
few	TRBJ1-3	TRBD1	TRBV12-3/TRBV12-4	17	CASWGDRVPSAGNTIYF	TGTGCCAGCTGGGGGGACAGGGTTCCGTCGGCTGGAAACACCATATATTTT
many	TRBJ2-1	.	TRBV4-3	17	CASSQDGGPASYNEQFF	TGCGCCAGCAGCCAAGATGGAGGGCCTGCCTCCTACAATGAGCAGTTCTTC
many	TRBJ2-5	.	TRBV5-5	15	CASSLVQGIGETQYF	TGTGCCAGCAGCTTGGTTCAGGGAATAGGAGAGACCCAGTACTTC
few	TRBJ2-6	.	TRBV20-1	14	CSARTTSGANVLTF	TGCAGTGCTAGGACCACCTCTGGGGCCAACGTCCTGACTTTC
few	TRBJ2-7	.	TRBV20-1	14	CSAMPGPRGYEQYF	TGCAGTGCGATGCCGGGACCCAGGGGTTACGAGCAGTACTTC
many	TRBJ1-2	.	TRBV29-1	14	CSAWGRTPSYGYTF	TGCAGCGCGTGGGGGAGGACTCCGAGCTATGGCTACACCTTC
.	TRBJ2-7	.	TRBV27	14	CASSFGQGGYEQYF	TGTGCCAGCAGTTTTGGGCAGGGGGGCTACGAGCAGTACTTC
many	TRBJ2-2	.	TRBV7-6	17	CASSLAPGLLNTGELFF	TGTGCCAGCAGCTTAGCGCCAGGACTACTGAACACCGGGGAGCTGTTTTTT
many	TRBJ2-5	.	TRBV28	14	CASSTPRSEETQYF	TGTGCCAGCAGTACCCCTAGATCAGAAGAGACCCAGTACTTC
.	TRBJ2-7	TRBD2	TRBV7-2	15	CASSLPSGRAHEQYF	TGTGCCAGCAGCTTACCTAGCGGGAGGGCCCACGAGCAGTACTTC
few	TRBJ1-5	TRBD1	TRBV4-2	17	CASAGTGGAGSNQPQHF	TGTGCCTCGGCCGGGACAGGGGGCGCGGGAAGCAATCAGCCCCAGCATTTT
many	TRBJ1-2	TRBD1	TRBV19	12	CAGSDRAGGYTF	TGTGCCGGATCGGACAGGGCGGGTGGCTACACCTTC
many	TRBJ2-7	TRBD1	TRBV5-1	13	CASSRQGWDEQYF	TGCGCCAGCTCACGACAGGGCTGGGACGAGCAGTACTTC
many	TRBJ2-5	.	TRBV28	15	CASSPLTNAQETQYF	TGTGCCAGCAGTCCGTTGACTAACGCCCAAGAGACCCAGTACTTC
many	TRBJ2-1	.	TRBV12-3/TRBV12-4	17	CASSLWGEASSYNEQFF	TGTGCCAGCAGTTTATGGGGTGAAGCAAGCTCCTACAATGAGCAGTTCTTC
many	TRBJ2-1	TRBD2	TRBV27	15	CASLSWTSGNWEQFF	TGTGCCAGCCTTTCATGGACTAGCGGGAACTGGGAGCAGTTCTTC
many	TRBJ2-5	.	TRBV20-1	16	CSAMGRGREVWETQYF	TGCAGTGCTATGGGCAGGGGGCGGGAGGTGTGGGAGACCCAGTACTTC
many	TRBJ2-1	.	TRBV5-1	17	CASSFSETGVTYNEQFF	TGCGCCAGCAGCTTCTCCGAGACCGGAGTCACCTACAATGAGCAGTTCTTC
few	TRBJ1-1	.	TRBV28	18	CASSLAGTGLKGYRGAFF	TGTGCCAGCAGTTTAGCCGGTACAGGGCTCAAAGGTTATCGGGGAGCTTTCTTT
many	TRBJ2-7	TRBD1	TRBV12-3/TRBV12-4	14	CASSIRDRGNEQYF	TGTGCCAGCAGTATCCGGGACAGGGGGAACGAGCAGTACTTC
few	TRBJ2-6	TRBD1	TRBV20-1	16	CSATRTGGSGANVLTF	TGCAGTGCTACTCGGACAGGGGGCTCTGGGGCCAACGTCCTGACTTTC